The clone carrying this T cell receptor (beta chain) is termed medium-sized. No antigen is known for it. This sample is part of a study of spatial heterogeneity in lung cancer. Described time point: sample taken at primary tumor resection. The donor population consisted of approximately 79 patients with untreated, early-stage non-small cell lung cancer. Unsorted whole RNA from tumor, nontumor lung or frozen PBMC underwent sequencing. General observations from the study: The study found that expanded intratumoral alpha and beta TCR counts tracked tumor mutation counts. Ubiquitous and regional expanded TCR counts correlated with ubiquitous and regional nonsynonymous mutations, respectively.

The germline V gene has CDR1 WSHSY and CDR2 SAAADI. The CDR3 runs to 14 residues. V was pared by 7 bases and J by 2 bases, with 13 bases between. Each TCR cDNA molecule carried a unique molecular identifier. TCRdb re-derived calls from the 5' RACE reads in MiXCR, one entry per CDR3 protein. The sample includes around 5,300 distinct CDR3 sequences, around 10% of them seen just once. This sample comprised lung tumor tissue, obtained at surgery. The chain uses TRBV10-2 and TRBJ2-3; D is unresolved. This TCR derives from a male donor with early-stage non-small cell lung cancer. For the CDR3, the DNA is TGCGCCAGCAAAAAGGGAACTTCCACAGATACGCAGTATTTT. Translation: CASKKGTSTDTQYF.